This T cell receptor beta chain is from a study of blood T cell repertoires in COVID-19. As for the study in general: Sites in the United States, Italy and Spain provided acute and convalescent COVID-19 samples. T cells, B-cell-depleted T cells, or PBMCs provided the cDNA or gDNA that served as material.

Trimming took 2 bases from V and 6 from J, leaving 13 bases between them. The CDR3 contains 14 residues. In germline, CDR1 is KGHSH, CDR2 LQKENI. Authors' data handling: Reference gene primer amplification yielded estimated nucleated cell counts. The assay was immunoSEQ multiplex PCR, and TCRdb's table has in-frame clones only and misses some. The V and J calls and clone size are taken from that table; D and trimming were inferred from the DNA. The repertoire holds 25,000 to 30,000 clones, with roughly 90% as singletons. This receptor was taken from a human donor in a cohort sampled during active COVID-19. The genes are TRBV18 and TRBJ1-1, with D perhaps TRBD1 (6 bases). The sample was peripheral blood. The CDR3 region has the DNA TGTGCCAGCTCACCATCCAGGGGTATCGCTGAAGCTTTCTTT. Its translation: CASSPSRGIAEAFF.